Only a few counts were recorded for the clone carrying this T cell receptor beta chain. The data stem from a study of blood T cell repertoires in COVID-19. About the study: Sites in the United States, Italy and Spain provided acute and convalescent COVID-19 samples. Sample material is recorded as cDNA or gDNA derived from T cells, B-cell-depleted T cells, or PBMCs.

Original processing notes: It was from reference gene primer amplification that nucleated cell counts were estimated. The table came from immunoSEQ multiplex PCR; TCRdb's copy has only in-frame clones and leaves some out. V, J and clone size reflect that table, while D and trimming were determined from the DNA. Found here are about 130,000 clones, around 87% of them singletons; the top ten hold around 20%. The germline V and J ends were trimmed by 4 bases and 3 bases, with 14 bases remaining between them. This CDR3 is 14 amino acids long. Germline V gene sequence: CDR1 GTSNPN, CDR2 SVGIG (reference sequence).

Sequenced material: peripheral blood. The rearrangement links TRBV30 to TRBJ2-3; tentatively, D is TRBD1 (5 bases). The origin of this receptor is a woman in her forties or fifties who had recovered from COVID-19. The CDR3 DNA sequence: TGTGCCTGGACCATAGGGGCGTCTACAGATACGCAGTATTTT. This translates into CAWTIGASTDTQYF.